A selection of T cell receptor beta chains follows, all from one sample in a study of regulatory T cells in long-lasting Graves disease. TCRdb ran MiXCR on the multiplex PCR reads and lists one entry per CDR3 protein. This sample has 250,000 to 400,000 distinct CDR3 sequences, with over 15% found just once. Here the sequenced sample was peripheral blood mononuclear cells (PBMCs), taken at new diagnosis, from a patient treated with antithyroid drugs. All receptors derive from a female donor with Graves disease. Both conserved end residues are part of each CDR3. The D gene is left open where the match is weak. Clone size is not always given. Where it is, it says once, few, many or a class for expanded clones.

size: many
V: TRBV6-5
J: TRBJ2-1
D: .
DNA: TGTGCCAGCAGTTACGCGGACTCCTACAATGAGCAGTTCTTC
CDR3: CASSYADSYNEQFF

size: many
V: TRBV28
J: TRBJ1-2
D: .
DNA: TGTGCCAGCCAACAAAGACAGCTTGAGGGCTACACCTTC
CDR3: CASQQRQLEGYTF

size: many
V: TRBV6-1
J: TRBJ2-1
D: .
DNA: TGTGCCAGCAGTAACCCCGGGACTCGGAATGAGCAGTTCTTC
CDR3: CASSNPGTRNEQFF

size: .
V: TRBV20-1
J: TRBJ2-1
D: TRBD2
DNA: TGCAGTGCAACCGGGACTAGCCCCTACGAGCAGTTCTTC
CDR3: CSATGTSPYEQFF

size: many
V: TRBV10-1
J: TRBJ2-5
D: .
DNA: TGCGCCAGCAGTGAGGTGCTAGGCGGGGAGACCCAGTACTTC
CDR3: CASSEVLGGETQYF

size: many
V: TRBV20-1
J: TRBJ1-1
D: .
DNA: TGCAGTGCTAGAGCACCAACGACAGGCTTGAGATCTGAAGCTTTCTTT
CDR3: CSARAPTTGLRSEAFF

size: many
V: TRBV27
J: TRBJ2-1
D: .
DNA: TGTGCCAGCAGTTTGCCTAGCGCCAATGAGCAGTTCTTC
CDR3: CASSLPSANEQFF

size: many
V: TRBV20-1
J: TRBJ2-1
D: TRBD2
DNA: TGCAGTGCTAGAGGAGCGGGAGGGAGCTCCTACAATGAGCAGTTCTTC
CDR3: CSARGAGGSSYNEQFF

size: many
V: TRBV24-1
J: TRBJ2-5
D: TRBD2
DNA: TGTGCCACCAGTGATAGCGGGAGTTTGTCCACCCAGTACTTC
CDR3: CATSDSGSLSTQYF

size: .
V: TRBV2
J: TRBJ2-5
D: .
DNA: TGTGCCAGCAAGGAGAGACCTCAGGAAGAGACCCAGTACTTC
CDR3: CASKERPQEETQYF

size: many
V: TRBV6-5
J: TRBJ2-2
D: TRBD2
DNA: TGTGCCAGCAGTTACCTGGGACTAGCATTGAACACCGGGGAGCTGTTTTTT
CDR3: CASSYLGLALNTGELFF

size: few
V: TRBV4-2
J: TRBJ2-1
D: TRBD2
DNA: TGTGCCAGCAGCCAAGAGTCTAGCGGGTACGAGCAGTTCTTC
CDR3: CASSQESSGYEQFF

size: many
V: TRBV29-1
J: TRBJ1-1
D: TRBD1
DNA: TGCAGCGCTGATGGTGAGGGGGCTGGGGACACTGAAGCTTTCTTT
CDR3: CSADGEGAGDTEAFF

size: many
V: TRBV7-8
J: TRBJ2-7
D: TRBD2
DNA: TGTGCCAGCAGACCGGGACTAGCGGCTCTCTACGAGCAGTACTTC
CDR3: CASRPGLAALYEQYF

size: many
V: TRBV2
J: TRBJ2-5
D: .
DNA: TGTGCCAGCAGTGTGCCGGGGTGGGGAGAGACCCAGTACTTC
CDR3: CASSVPGWGETQYF

size: many
V: TRBV20-1
J: TRBJ2-3
D: .
DNA: TGCAGTGCTATGAAGGGCGCAGATACGCAGTATTTT
CDR3: CSAMKGADTQYF

size: .
V: TRBV28
J: TRBJ2-1
D: TRBD2
DNA: TGTGCCAGCAGTCCAGCGGGAGGGCCTATTTACAATGAGCAGTTCTTC
CDR3: CASSPAGGPIYNEQFF

size: .
V: TRBV24-1
J: TRBJ2-3
D: .
DNA: TGTGCCACCAGTGATTTAGGCGGAGTCACAGATACGCAGTATTTT
CDR3: CATSDLGGVTDTQYF

size: many
V: TRBV24-1
J: TRBJ1-2
D: TRBD1
DNA: TGTGCCGCCGGGACAGGGGGCCTCTATGGCTACACCTTC
CDR3: CAAGTGGLYGYTF

size: many
V: TRBV2
J: TRBJ1-1
D: .
DNA: TGTGCCAGCAGTGAAGGATCAGGGACGAACACTGAAGCTTTCTTT
CDR3: CASSEGSGTNTEAFF

size: many
V: TRBV3-1
J: TRBJ1-1
D: .
DNA: TGTGCCAGCAGCCCTCGGACGGACACTGAAGCTTTCTTT
CDR3: CASSPRTDTEAFF

size: many
V: TRBV20-1
J: TRBJ2-7
D: TRBD2
DNA: TGCAGTGCTAGGGTCCTAGCGGTATCCTACGAGCAGTACTTC
CDR3: CSARVLAVSYEQYF

size: many
V: TRBV11-1
J: TRBJ1-6
D: TRBD1
DNA: TGTGCCAGCAGCTTAGGTGCCGGGACAGGCGCTTCACCCCTCCACTTT
CDR3: CASSLGAGTGASPLHF

size: many
V: TRBV24-1
J: TRBJ2-5
D: TRBD1
DNA: TGTGCCACCAGTGATCTAGGGACAGCGACCCAAGAGACCCAGTACTTC
CDR3: CATSDLGTATQETQYF

size: many
V: TRBV12-3/TRBV12-4
J: TRBJ2-5
D: TRBD2
DNA: TGTGCCAGCAGTTTCCTAGCGGGAGAGACCCAGTACTTC
CDR3: CASSFLAGETQYF

size: .
V: TRBV19
J: TRBJ2-4
D: .
DNA: TGTGCCAGTAGTATCCCAGCAGTAGCCAAAAACATTCAGTACTTC
CDR3: CASSIPAVAKNIQYF

size: many
V: TRBV12-3/TRBV12-4
J: TRBJ2-2
D: TRBD2
DNA: TGTGCCAGCAGCTATACTAGCGTCGCCACCGGGGAGCTGTTTTTT
CDR3: CASSYTSVATGELFF

size: many
V: TRBV6-5
J: TRBJ1-5
D: .
DNA: TGTGCCAGCAGTTACTCGGGGGGTAGCAATCAGCCCCAGCATTTT
CDR3: CASSYSGGSNQPQHF

size: many
V: TRBV24-1
J: TRBJ1-1
D: .
DNA: TGTGCCACCAGTGATTTGGGGAACACTGAAGCTTTCTTT
CDR3: CATSDLGNTEAFF

size: few
V: TRBV5-4
J: TRBJ2-2
D: TRBD1
DNA: TGTGCCAGCAGCTGGGGACAGGGGGCGGGCACCGGGGAGCTGTTTTTT
CDR3: CASSWGQGAGTGELFF

size: many
V: TRBV12-3/TRBV12-4
J: TRBJ2-7
D: TRBD2
DNA: TGTGCCAGCAGCCCCCTAGCGGGAGGACGCTCCTACGAGCAGTACTTC
CDR3: CASSPLAGGRSYEQYF

size: many
V: TRBV11-3
J: TRBJ2-7
D: TRBD2
DNA: TGTGCCAGCAGCTGGGGGAGGGTAAGCGACCACGAGCAGTACTTC
CDR3: CASSWGRVSDHEQYF

size: .
V: TRBV2
J: TRBJ2-1
D: TRBD1
DNA: TGTGCCAGCAGTGGGACAGGGTATGAGCAGTTCTTC
CDR3: CASSGTGYEQFF

size: many
V: TRBV12-3/TRBV12-4
J: TRBJ1-1
D: .
DNA: TGTGCCACCCTAAAGAGGGCGAACACTGAAGCTTTCTTT
CDR3: CATLKRANTEAFF

size: many
V: TRBV5-8
J: TRBJ2-2
D: .
DNA: TGTGCCAGCAGACGGACGGAGATGACCGGGGAGCTGTTTTTT
CDR3: CASRRTEMTGELFF

size: many
V: TRBV6-4
J: TRBJ2-1
D: .
DNA: TGTGCCAGCAGTGATGGGACGGAGTACAATGAGCAGTTCTTC
CDR3: CASSDGTEYNEQFF

size: many
V: TRBV2
J: TRBJ1-1
D: .
DNA: TGTGCCAGCAGTGATGGCGGCAGGGTCAACACTGAAGCTTTCTTT
CDR3: CASSDGGRVNTEAFF

size: many
V: TRBV11-2
J: TRBJ2-1
D: TRBD2
DNA: TGTGCCAGCAGCTCCCCGGGACTAGCAGTCTACAATGAGCAGTTCTTC
CDR3: CASSSPGLAVYNEQFF

size: many
V: TRBV6-1
J: TRBJ2-7
D: TRBD2
DNA: TGTGCCAGCAGTGCAGGACTAGCGGCCTACGAGCAGTACTTC
CDR3: CASSAGLAAYEQYF

size: many
V: TRBV5-8
J: TRBJ1-4
D: .
DNA: TGTGCCAGCAGCTCCGGGCGGAGGGGTAATGAAAAACTGTTTTTT
CDR3: CASSSGRRGNEKLFF

size: .
V: TRBV10-2
J: TRBJ2-5
D: TRBD2
DNA: TGCGCCAGCAGTGATAGGGCTAGCGGGTACCAAGAGACCCAGTACTTC
CDR3: CASSDRASGYQETQYF

size: many
V: TRBV5-5
J: TRBJ2-5
D: .
DNA: TGTGCCAGCAGCCGAGAGACCCAGTACTTC
CDR3: CASSRETQYF